This T cell receptor (beta chain) stems from a study of blood T cells in healthy people across ages. There were healthy Caucasian individuals from Russia, aged roughly 6 to 90, serving as donors. Alongside a J-beta primer mix, a sample-barcoded 5' primer served in a second PCR lasting about 7 to 11 cycles. One entry per CDR3 protein, called by TCRdb with MiXCR from the 5' RACE reads. This sample carries about 1.6 million distinct CDR3 sequences, roughly 30% of them seen once, and the ten largest clones take approximately 10%. The germline CDR1 and CDR2 sequences are SEHNR and FQNEAQ (reference sequence). This CDR3 comprises 13 residues. Between the trimmed V and J ends, which lost 10 bases and 3 bases, there was a span of 12 bases.

Material: blood. This chain uses TRBV7-9 with TRBJ1-4; D gene uncertain. The receptor was derived from a woman in her twenties or thirties in good health. In DNA form, the CDR3 reads TGTGCCATACCGGAGGGATCTAATGAAAAACTGTTTTTT. It yields the protein CAIPEGSNEKLFF.